This T cell receptor beta chain was retrieved from a study of T cells in Graves' hyperthyroidism and ophthalmopathy. Study-wide results and limits: Model-based prediction identified ophthalmopathy a median around 6.5 months prior to its onset.

Amplified TCR beta CDR3 regions came from RNA transcripts. The HTBI primer set drove a first-round RT-PCR of the TCR CDR3. MiXCR, run by TCRdb on the multiplex PCR reads, gives a single entry per CDR3 protein. The sample lists approximately 600,000 distinct CDR3 sequences, around 21% occurring once. Germline assignment: CDR1 SGHTA and CDR2 FQGNSA. The CDR3 has 14 residues. V gave up 1 base and J gave up 2 bases, with 9 bases separating them. This clonotype occurred many times. Antigen unknown. Clinical Activity Scores of at least 3, NOSPECS grades of at least 4 and durations under 3 months characterized ophthalmopathy patients. Exclusions: uncontrolled infection, other autoimmune disease, pregnancy, lactation. Orbital computed tomography, thyroid ultrasound, serum thyroxine and TRAb, and clinical symptoms together informed the diagnoses.

This chain links TRBV7-2 with TRBJ2-7; D is ambiguous. The sequencing input was blood. The sequence came from a man aged 30 to 39 with Graves' ophthalmopathy. CDR3 sequence (DNA): TGTGCCAGCAGCTTAGTATCGTCGACCTACGAGCAGTACTTC. Translation gives CASSLVSSTYEQYF.